These 10 T cell receptor beta chains were sequenced from one sample in a study of CD8 T cells in Susac syndrome. Roughly 0.5 to 1 ug RNA was reverse transcribed with random hexamers. In TCRdb, the immunoSEQ multiplex PCR reads were re-called with MiXCR into one record per CDR3 protein. This sample has around 150,000 distinct CDR3 sequences, with approximately 94% found just once. Sequenced material: CD4+ T cells from PBMCs. The receptor source for this set is a human donor with multiple sclerosis.

The gene calls are TRBV7-9 and TRBJ1-1; D unresolved. Trimming removed 5 bases at V and 7 bases at J, with 11 bases between. Germline loops: CDR1 SEHNR, CDR2 FQNEAQ (reference sequence). The CDR3 is 12 residues long. CDR3 sequence: CASSPSGREAFF. DNA of the CDR3: TGTGCCAGCAGCCCTTCTGGTCGTGAAGCTTTCTTT.

This chain uses TRBV20-1 with TRBJ2-3, with 13 bases aligning to TRBD2. Germline V lookup: CDR1 DFQATT, CDR2 SNEGSKA (reference sequence). CDR3 length: 16 amino acids. V shed 3 bases, J shed 0 bases, and the junction held 3 bases outside the gene matches. The chain's CDR3 is CSASRTSGSSTDTQYF. As DNA, the CDR3 is TGCAGTGCTAGCCGGACTAGCGGGAGCAGCACAGATACGCAGTATTTT.

The J gene is TRBJ1-5, the V gene TRBV28; D remains unclear. The V end lost 4 bases, the J end lost 7 bases, and 8 bases lay between the germline ends. Germline values: CDR1 MDHEN, CDR2 SYDVKM. The CDR3 length is 12 residues. The CDR3 protein is CASSSLGQPQHF. DNA for the CDR3: TGTGCCAGCAGTTCCTTAGGGCAGCCCCAGCATTTT.

This sequence joins TRBV30 and TRBJ1-4, with D possibly TRBD1 on 5 matching bases. Germline V lookup: CDR1 GTSNPN, CDR2 SVGIG (reference sequence). CDR3 length: 11 amino acids. The V end lost 5 bases, the J end lost 5 bases, and 6 bases lay between the germline ends. Here the CDR3 reads CAWGANEKLFF. The CDR3 DNA sequence: TGTGCCTGGGGGGCAAATGAAAAACTGTTTTTT.

The gene calls are TRBV12-3 or TRBV12-4 and TRBJ2-7, with 12 bases fitting TRBD1. J was trimmed by 7 bases and V by 6 bases; bases with no gene match: 7. The CDR3 runs to 14 residues. The CDR3 DNA follows: TGTGCCAGCAGGCCGGGACAGGGGGCTTGGGAGCAGTACTTC. This codes for CASRPGQGAWEQYF.

The V gene is TRBV30, the J gene TRBJ2-7; D call uncertain. The V end was cut by 3 bases, the J end by 2 bases, with 14 bases between. Germline assignment: CDR1 GTSNPN and CDR2 SVGIG (reference sequence). This CDR3 is built from 14 residues. CDR3 nucleotides: TGTGCCTGGAGCCCACTTGGGCATACCTACGAGCAGTACTTC. Protein sequence: CAWSPLGHTYEQYF.

The rearrangement joins TRBV6-5 to TRBJ2-5; 7 positions agree with TRBD2. The CDR3 runs 14 residues. The J segment lost 5 bases and the V segment lost 6 bases, leaving 9 bases of the junction unmatched. CDR1 and CDR2 from the germline V gene are MNHEY and SVGAGI. The CDR3 region has the DNA TGTGCCAGCAGCCGCCGCGGGGGTAGGGAGACCCAGTACTTC. Protein sequence: CASSRRGGRETQYF.

The V gene is TRBV6-5, the J gene TRBJ1-5, with 7 positions matching TRBD1. Looked up from germline, CDR1 is MNHEY and CDR2 is SVGAGI. V lost 6 bases and J lost 7; bases outside the gene matches: 6. The CDR3 is made up of 13 amino acids. CDR3 in amino acids: CASSSTGFQPQHF. In DNA form, the CDR3 reads TGTGCCAGCAGCTCGACAGGGTTCCAGCCCCAGCATTTT.

The chain is built from TRBV6-5 and TRBJ2-7; a possible D gene is TRBD1 (6 bases). The germline V and J ends were trimmed by 4 bases and 2 bases, with 15 bases remaining between them. The CDR3 has 15 amino acids. Germline lookup yields CDR1 MNHEY and CDR2 SVGAGI. CDR3 amino acids: CASSFLQGQAYEQYF. CDR3 nucleotides: TGTGCCAGCAGTTTTCTACAGGGTCAAGCCTACGAGCAGTACTTC.

The rearrangement links TRBV29-1 to TRBJ2-3; D remains ambiguous. The CDR3 totals 13 residues. Deletions cut 0 bases from V and 0 bases from J, with 4 bases between. Germline CDR1 is SQVTM and CDR2 is ANQGSEA. The CDR3 DNA reads as TGCAGCGTTGAAGAGCGGAGCACAGATACGCAGTATTTT. Translating gives CSVEERSTDTQYF.